The 4 T cell receptor beta chains below were found in one sample sequenced in a study of blood T cell repertoires in COVID-19. The assay was immunoSEQ multiplex PCR, and TCRdb's table has in-frame clones only and misses some. Of around 150,000 clones listed, approximately 89% are singletons. The sequenced sample was peripheral blood. The receptors were gathered from a man aged 60 to 75 with active or convalescent COVID-19.

Only a few counts were recorded for this clone. The V gene is TRBV5-1, the J gene TRBJ2-7, with TRBD1 matching 11 bases. The CDR3 consists of 15 residues. J lost 7 bases, V lost 3 bases, and 9 bases had no gene match. CDR1 is SGHRS, CDR2 YFSETQ, per germline. DNA of the CDR3: TGCGCCAGCAGCTATTCGGGACAGGGGGACCGGGAGCAGTACTTC. This gives the protein CASSYSGQGDREQYF.

This chain uses TRBV21-1 with TRBJ2-7; TRBD1, the table's D call, was not compared with the DNA. TRBV21-1 is assigned pseudogene status. The length of the CDR3 is 13 residues. The CDR3 here is CASSWDSSYEQYF. The DNA of the CDR3 is TGTGCCAGCAGCTGGGACAGCTCCTACGAGCAGTACTTC.

V usage is TRBV19 and J usage is TRBJ1-5; D not certain. Trimming pared 7 bases from V and 1 base from J, leaving 11 bases between. This CDR3 is built from 14 residues. Germline loops: CDR1 LNHDA, CDR2 SQIVND (reference sequence). The CDR3 spells CASISPGSNQPQHF. CDR3 coding DNA: TGTGCCAGTATTTCACCGGGGAGCAATCAGCCCCAGCATTTT.

In this sample, this clone turned up once. The CDR3 protein is CASSESDSSGHEQYF. CDR3 nucleotides: TGTGCCAGCAGTGAATCCGACAGTTCGGGCCACGAGCAGTACTTC. The rearrangement links TRBV25-1 to TRBJ2-7, with a weak D call TRBD1 (5 bases). Trimming stripped 1 base from V and 5 bases from J, with 15 bases between. The CDR3 consists of 15 residues. The germline V gene encodes CDR1 MGHDK and CDR2 SYGVNS.